The next 22 T cell receptor beta chains were all read from a single sample in a study of T cells in Graves' hyperthyroidism and ophthalmopathy. The CDR3 regions of TCR beta were amplified from RNA transcripts. With the HTBI primer set, the TCR CDR3 went through a first round of RT-PCR. Using its own MiXCR run on the multiplex PCR reads, TCRdb lists one record per CDR3 protein. The data show approximately 600,000 distinct CDR3 sequences, with less than 25% seen just once and 34% held by the top ten. Specimen: blood. All receptors derive from a man aged 30 to 45 with Graves' ophthalmopathy.

In its sample, this clonotype was seen many times. The rearrangement links TRBV5-1 to TRBJ2-1, with D unresolved. Germline values: CDR1 SGHRS, CDR2 YFSETQ. This CDR3 region has 15 residues. Trimming took off 0 bases at V and 4 bases at J, with 11 bases between the two ends. The CDR3 DNA reads as TGCGCCAGCAGCTTGGAAGGACGCGGATACAATGAGCAGTTCTTC. Its translation is CASSLEGRGYNEQFF.

This clonotype was seen ten or more times. The V gene is TRBV18, the J gene TRBJ1-6; perhaps TRBD1 as D (6 bases). V lost 4 bases and J 6 bases, leaving 16 bases between the germline ends. The CDR3 sequence is 16 residues long. The germline V gene has CDR1 KGHSH and CDR2 LQKENI. CDR3 amino acids: CASSLDDRPLNSPLHF. CDR3 bases: TGTGCCAGCTCACTGGACGACAGGCCACTTAATTCACCCCTCCACTTT.

This clonotype has at least ten counts. The chain joins TRBV11-2 to TRBJ2-7, with D unresolved. Trimming took off 3 bases at V and 0 bases at J, with 9 bases between the two ends. Germline V gives CDR1 SGHAT, CDR2 FQNNGV. The CDR3 length is 14 residues. In nucleotides, the CDR3 is TGTGCCAGCAGCTTTGGACGGTCCTCCTACGAGCAGTACTTC. It codes for CASSFGRSSYEQYF.

This clonotype was detected a few times. The chain uses TRBV28 and TRBJ1-4; the D is unclear. The CDR3 extends over 16 amino acids. Germline V CDR1 and CDR2: MDHEN, SYDVKM. V lost 4 bases and J 8 bases, leaving 20 bases between the germline ends. The CDR3 DNA is TGTGCCAGCAGTTCCGAAACAGCGGCCGGATGGGAAAAACTGTTTTTT. It yields the protein CASSSETAAGWEKLFF. Combining the CDR3 with reference TRBV28 and TRBJ1-4 gives the whole variable domain DVKVTQSSRYLVKRTGEKVFLECVQDMDHENMFWYRQDPGLGLRLIYFSYDVKMKEKGDIPEGYSVSREKKERFSLILESASTNQTSMYLCASSSETAAGWEKLFFGSGTQLSVL.

This rearrangement joins TRBV5-1 to TRBJ2-7; D not certain. There are 13 residues in the CDR3. Per the germline V gene, CDR1 is SGHRS and CDR2 is YFSETQ. The V and J ends lost 3 bases and 2 bases respectively, with 9 bases between them. CDR3 in amino acids: CASSYSQAYEQYF. Here the CDR3 DNA reads TGCGCCAGCAGCTATAGCCAAGCCTACGAGCAGTACTTC. Full variable domain (missing parts from reference TRBV5-1 and TRBJ2-7): KAGVTQTPRYLIKTRGQQVTLSCSPISGHRSVSWYQQTPGQGLQFLFEYFSETQRNKGNFPGRFSGRQFSNSRSEMNVSTLELGDSALYLCASSYSQAYEQYFGPGTRLTVT.

About this clonotype itself: A read error may be the cause here, since a much bigger clone is one base away. The conserved phenylalanine or tryptophan normally closing the CDR3 is absent here, so this likely arose from a read error. This chain connects TRBV24-1 to TRBJ1-2; the D gene is possibly TRBD1 (5 bases). This CDR3 region has 14 residues. V gave up 4 bases and J gave up 3 bases, with 11 bases separating them. Germline V CDR1 and CDR2: KGHDR, SFDVKD. This CDR3 is CATSETGDDYGYTI. As DNA, the CDR3 is TGTGCCACCAGTGAGACCGGGGACGACTATGGCTACACCATC.

This chain connects TRBV5-6 to TRBJ2-7; D remains ambiguous. The germline V gene encodes CDR1 SGHDT and CDR2 YYEEEE. This CDR3 region has 14 residues. Trimming shortened V by 4 bases and J by 7 bases, and 18 bases separated the two germline ends. The CDR3 spells CASSIMTERKEQYF. DNA of the CDR3: TGTGCCAGCAGCATTATGACGGAAAGGAAAGAGCAGTACTTC.

The rearrangement links TRBV29-1 to TRBJ2-7; 8 bases agree with TRBD2. CDR3 length equals 13 residues. Germline values: CDR1 SQVTM, CDR2 ANQGSEA. J lost 3 bases, V lost 6 bases, and 7 bases had no gene match. The CDR3 DNA sequence: TGCAGCGTCTTTAGCGGGATCGGCTACGAGCAGTACTTC. It yields the protein CSVFSGIGYEQYF.

This clonotype showed up just a few times. The chain uses TRBV10-3 and TRBJ2-3; tentatively, D is TRBD2 (6 bases). The CDR3 length is 14 residues. Looked up from germline, CDR1 is ENHRY and CDR2 is SYGVKD. V was clipped by 10 bases and J by 2 bases, with 16 bases between them. CDR3 sequence: CATAPGGSTDTQYF. The CDR3 nucleotides read TGTGCCACCGCCCCCGGGGGATCCACAGATACGCAGTATTTT.

Many counts were recorded for this clonotype. This rearrangement joins TRBV6-1 to TRBJ1-5; 9 bases map to TRBD1. This CDR3 region has 16 residues. The ends lost 4 bases at V and 4 bases at J; junction bases unmatched: 8. Looked up from germline, CDR1 is MNHNS and CDR2 is SASEGT. CDR3 DNA: TGTGCCAGCAGTGGACCCGGGACAGGGAGGAATCAGCCCCAGCATTTT. This gives the protein CASSGPGTGRNQPQHF.

The chain uses TRBV7-3 and TRBJ2-6; D perhaps matches TRBD2 (6 bases). The V gene lost 2 bases and the J gene lost 0 bases, with 14 bases spanning the gap. The germline CDR1 and CDR2 sequences are SGHTA and FQGTGA. The CDR3 runs 18 residues. The chain's CDR3 is CASSLGGNLLSGANVLTF. For the CDR3, the DNA is TGTGCCAGCAGCTTAGGAGGGAACCTACTCTCTGGGGCCAACGTCCTGACTTTC. Full variable domain (remainder filled in from reference TRBV7-3 and TRBJ2-6): GAGVSQTPSNKVTEKGKYVELRCDPISGHTALYWYRQSLGQGPEFLIYFQGTGAADDSGLPNDRFFAVRPEGSVSTLKIQRTERGDSAVYLCASSLGGNLLSGANVLTFGAGSRLTVL.

The chain combines TRBV5-1 with TRBJ2-7; TRBD2 aligns across 7 bases. The CDR3 consists of 15 residues. Germline values: CDR1 SGHRS, CDR2 YFSETQ. After removal of 5 bases from V and 3 bases from J, the junction contained 11 bases not matched to a gene. The CDR3 is CASSFTGEGRYEQYF. The CDR3 DNA reads TGCGCCAGCAGTTTCACTGGGGAGGGTCGCTACGAGCAGTACTTC.

The chain uses TRBV12-3 or TRBV12-4 and TRBJ1-5; D gene uncertain. The CDR3 runs to 14 residues. Trimming shortened V by 6 bases and J by 0 bases, and 9 bases separated the two germline ends. The CDR3 loop reads CASRYSDSNQPQHF. CDR3 sequence (DNA): TGTGCCAGCAGGTACAGTGATAGCAATCAGCCCCAGCATTTT.

The chain employs TRBV20-1 and TRBJ2-5, with 14 bases lining up with TRBD2. Trimming cost V 6 bases and J 9 bases; bases outside gene matches: 6. CDR1 and CDR2 (germline): DFQATT, SNEGSKA (reference sequence). The CDR3 spans 13 residues. The CDR3 DNA reads TGCAGTGCCGGCGCGGGACTAGCGGGAGCCCAGTACTTC. This sequence encodes CSAGAGLAGAQYF.

This clonotype has just a few counts. Being one base from a much bigger clone, this may be a read error. V is TRBV11-2 and J is TRBJ2-7; 12 nucleotides align to TRBD2. Germline V gene lookup returns CDR1 SGHAT and CDR2 FQNNGV. Unmatched junction bases numbered 11, after V lost 8 bases and J lost 3 bases. This CDR3 spans 16 amino acids. Here the CDR3 DNA reads TGTGCCAGCGGCGAGAAACTAGCGGGGGGATACTACGAGCAGTACTTC. Its translation is CASGEKLAGGYYEQYF.

This clonotype has a count of ten or more. The chain combines TRBV28 with TRBJ2-3; 10 positions match TRBD1. Germline lookup yields CDR1 MDHEN and CDR2 SYDVKM. The CDR3 extends over 15 amino acids. Trimming at V came to 4 bases and at J to 1 base, leaving 2 bases not matched to a gene. CDR3: CASSSGTGGTDTQYF. CDR3 sequence (DNA): TGTGCCAGCAGTTCCGGGACAGGGGGCACAGATACGCAGTATTTT.

The genes are TRBV6-1 and TRBJ2-1; D possibly matches TRBD1 or TRBD2 (5 bases each). Germline-derived CDR1 and CDR2 are MNHNS and SASEGT. This CDR3 comprises 16 residues. With 9 bases removed from V and 3 bases from J, the gap between germline ends came to 21 bases. The CDR3: CASHRRAVDLYNEQFF. In nucleotides, the CDR3 is TGTGCCAGTCACAGGCGGGCAGTCGACCTCTACAATGAGCAGTTCTTC.

The J gene is TRBJ2-1, the V gene TRBV5-4; 9 positions agree with TRBD2. The trim removed 3 bases at V and 2 bases at J, leaving 9 bases unmatched. Germline-derived CDR1 and CDR2 are SGHNT and YYREEE (reference sequence). This CDR3 region has 17 residues. The CDR3 is CASSSTLAGPTYNEQFF. The CDR3 DNA reads TGTGCCAGCAGCTCGACTCTAGCGGGACCCACCTACAATGAGCAGTTCTTC.

V usage is TRBV4-1 and J usage is TRBJ1-1; D is unclear. Germline V gene sequence: CDR1 MGHRA, CDR2 YSYEKL. The ends were cut back, 0 bases at V and 3 bases at J, with 11 bases in the middle. The CDR3 spans 15 residues. The CDR3: CASSQEEGSYTEAFF. CDR3 nucleotide sequence: TGCGCCAGCAGCCAAGAAGAGGGATCATACACTGAAGCTTTCTTT.

This clonotype occurred a few times. V and J are TRBV7-6 and TRBJ1-6, with a possible D match to TRBD1 (5 bases). Germline lookup yields CDR1 SGHVS and CDR2 FNYEAQ. The CDR3 spans 14 residues. Deletions cut 5 bases from V and 9 bases from J, with 14 bases between. CDR3 protein: CASSPRGGGSPLHF. In nucleotides, the CDR3 is TGTGCCAGCAGCCCCCGCGGCGGGGGTTCACCCCTCCACTTT.

This chain connects TRBV2 to TRBJ2-7, with unresolved D. Between the trimmed V and J ends, which lost 8 bases and 0 bases, there was a span of 5 bases. Looked up from germline, CDR1 is SNHLY and CDR2 is FYNNEI. There are 11 residues in the CDR3. CDR3 protein: CASHSSYEQYF. The DNA of the CDR3 is TGTGCCAGCCACAGCTCCTACGAGCAGTACTTC.

This clonotype was found many times. The V gene is TRBV7-2, the J gene TRBJ2-7; no clear D gene. V was cut by 5 bases and J by 1 base, with 12 bases left in between. The CDR3 is made up of 14 amino acids. CDR1 and CDR2 from the germline V gene are SGHTA and FQGNSA. CDR3 region: CASSILPLSYEQYF. CDR3 DNA: TGTGCCAGCAGCATACTACCATTATCCTACGAGCAGTACTTC. The whole variable domain, filled in from reference TRBV7-2 and TRBJ2-7, reads GAGVSQSPSNKVTEKGKDVELRCDPISGHTALYWYRQSLGQGLEFLIYFQGNSAPDKSGLPSDRFSAERTGGSVSTLTIQRTQQEDSAVYLCASSILPLSYEQYFGPGTRLTVT.